This is a list of T cell receptor beta chains from one sample in a study of T cells in Graves' hyperthyroidism and ophthalmopathy. TCRdb reanalysed the multiplex PCR reads using MiXCR and keeps one entry per CDR3 protein. In the table there are 500,000 to 600,000 distinct CDR3 sequences, less than 20% of which are singletons. The sample was blood. Every receptor here comes from a man aged 35-49 years with Graves' ophthalmopathy. Both conserved end residues are part of each CDR3. The D gene is left open where the match is weak. Expanded clones get a size class; other rows say once, few or many, or leave the size out.

TRBD2 | few | TRBJ2-7 | TRBV6-1 | TGTGCCAGCAGCCGAGCGGGGGCGCGCGAGCAGTACTTC | CASSRAGAREQYF
TRBD2 | NA | TRBJ2-5 | TRBV18 | TGTGCCAGCTCACTAACTGCCCGCGGGGGGCAAGAGACCCAGTACTTC | CASSLTARGGQETQYF
NA | few | TRBJ2-3 | TRBV6-2/TRBV6-3 | TGTGCCAGCACTATCCTAGCGTCCACAGATACGCAGTATTTT | CASTILASTDTQYF
NA | NA | TRBJ2-1 | TRBV19 | TGTGCCAGTAGTAGGAGGGCCGGGTTGTTCGATGAGCAGTTCTTC | CASSRRAGLFDEQFF
NA | NA | TRBJ2-3 | TRBV29-1 | TGCAGCGTCAGCACAGATACGCAGTATTTT | CSVSTDTQYF
NA | once | TRBJ2-7 | TRBV6-1 | TGTGCCAGCAGTGACAGGGGAATTGCCTACGAGCAGTACTTC | CASSDRGIAYEQYF
NA | few | TRBJ2-5 | TRBV20-1 | TGCAGTGGCCTCCCCAGGGAGACCCAGTACTTC | CSGLPRETQYF
TRBD2 | few | TRBJ2-1 | TRBV4-1 | TGCGCCAGCAGCCAAGGAGTAGCGGGACCCTACAATGAGCAGTTCTTC | CASSQGVAGPYNEQFF
TRBD2 | few | TRBJ2-1 | TRBV28 | TGTGCCAGCAGTTTAGGTAGCGGGAGTTCCTACAATGAGCAGTTCTTC | CASSLGSGSSYNEQFF
TRBD2 | many | TRBJ2-7 | TRBV2 | TGTGCCAGCAGCTTAACTAGCGCAGCCTACGAGCAGTACTTC | CASSLTSAAYEQYF
NA | NA | TRBJ1-5 | TRBV27 | TGTGCCAGCAGTTTCCCTAAACGGACTGTGCTGGAAGAAAGCAATCAGCCCCAGCATTTT | CASSFPKRTVLEESNQPQHF
NA | NA | TRBJ1-2 | TRBV6-5 | TGTGCCAGCAGTTACTTTCCAGGGGAGTATGGCTACACCTTC | CASSYFPGEYGYTF
TRBD1 | few | TRBJ1-2 | TRBV20-1 | TGCAGTGCTAGCGGGACAGCACCCCGGCGCTACACCTTC | CSASGTAPRRYTF
NA | few | TRBJ1-6 | TRBV2 | TGTGCCAGCAGTGATGGGTTCTGGAATTCACCCCTCCACTTT | CASSDGFWNSPLHF
TRBD1 | many | TRBJ2-7 | TRBV12-3/TRBV12-4 | TGTGCCAGCAGTTCCTTGGGACAGGGATCGACCGAGCAGTACTTC | CASSSLGQGSTEQYF
NA | NA | TRBJ2-7 | TRBV13 | TGTGCCAGCAGCTCCGCCGAGCGGACCACCTACGAGCAGTACTTC | CASSSAERTTYEQYF
NA | few | TRBJ1-5 | TRBV10-3 | TGTGCCATCAGTGAGGGACCGGGCAGTCAGCCCCAGCATTTT | CAISEGPGSQPQHF
NA | many | TRBJ2-7 | TRBV7-8 | TGTGCCAGCAGCTTAGAATTCCCCTCGCCGAGCTCCTACGAGCAGTACTTC | CASSLEFPSPSSYEQYF
TRBD1 | NA | TRBJ2-2 | TRBV2 | TGTGCCAGCAGCCCCATGGACAGGGGTTCGGCCGGGGAGCTGTTTTTT | CASSPMDRGSAGELFF
NA | NA | TRBJ1-1 | TRBV6-5 | TGTGCCAGCAATTTACAGGGCCCCACTGAAGCTTTCTTT | CASNLQGPTEAFF
TRBD1 | NA | TRBJ1-5 | TRBV7-8 | TGTGCCAGCAGCTTAGTACAGGGGGGGGGTCAGCCCCAGCATTTT | CASSLVQGGGQPQHF
TRBD2 | few | TRBJ2-1 | TRBV4-2 | TGTGCCAGCAGCCGTCGGACTAGCGGAGAGTACAATGAGCAGTTCTTC | CASSRRTSGEYNEQFF
NA | many | TRBJ2-4 | TRBV2 | TGTGCCAGCAGTGAAGCATTACGAGGGGGGGACATTCAGTACTTC | CASSEALRGGDIQYF
TRBD2 | many | TRBJ2-1 | TRBV28 | TGTGCCAGCAGGGCGTCTAGCGGGAGGAGGAACAATGAGCAGTTCTTC | CASRASSGRRNNEQFF
NA | many | TRBJ1-1 | TRBV7-2 | TGTGCCAGCAGCTCCTTACCTACACAAAAGATGAACACTGAAGCTTTCTTT | CASSSLPTQKMNTEAFF
NA | many | TRBJ2-2 | TRBV11-2 | TGTGCCAGCAGCTTAGCCAGGGTAAACACCGGGGAGCTGTTTTTT | CASSLARVNTGELFF
NA | few | TRBJ2-3 | TRBV12-3/TRBV12-4 | TGTGCCAGCAGCTTGGACTCCCGGCTAGCCTGGGCAACGGGTACGCAGTATTTT | CASSLDSRLAWATGTQYF